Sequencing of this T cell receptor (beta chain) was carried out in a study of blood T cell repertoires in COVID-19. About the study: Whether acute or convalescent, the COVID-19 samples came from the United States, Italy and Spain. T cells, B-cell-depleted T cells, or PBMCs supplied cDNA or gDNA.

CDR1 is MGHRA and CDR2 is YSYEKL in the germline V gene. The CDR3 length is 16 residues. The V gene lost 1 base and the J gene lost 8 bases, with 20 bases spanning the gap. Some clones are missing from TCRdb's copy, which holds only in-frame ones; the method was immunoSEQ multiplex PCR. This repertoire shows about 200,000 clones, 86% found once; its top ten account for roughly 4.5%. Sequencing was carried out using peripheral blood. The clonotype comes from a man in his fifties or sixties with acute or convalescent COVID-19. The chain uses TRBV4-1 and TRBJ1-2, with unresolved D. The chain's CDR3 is CASSQGTGVVVRGYTF. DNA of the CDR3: TGCGCCAGCAGCCAAGGAACCGGGGTGGTAGTTCGGGGCTACACCTTC.